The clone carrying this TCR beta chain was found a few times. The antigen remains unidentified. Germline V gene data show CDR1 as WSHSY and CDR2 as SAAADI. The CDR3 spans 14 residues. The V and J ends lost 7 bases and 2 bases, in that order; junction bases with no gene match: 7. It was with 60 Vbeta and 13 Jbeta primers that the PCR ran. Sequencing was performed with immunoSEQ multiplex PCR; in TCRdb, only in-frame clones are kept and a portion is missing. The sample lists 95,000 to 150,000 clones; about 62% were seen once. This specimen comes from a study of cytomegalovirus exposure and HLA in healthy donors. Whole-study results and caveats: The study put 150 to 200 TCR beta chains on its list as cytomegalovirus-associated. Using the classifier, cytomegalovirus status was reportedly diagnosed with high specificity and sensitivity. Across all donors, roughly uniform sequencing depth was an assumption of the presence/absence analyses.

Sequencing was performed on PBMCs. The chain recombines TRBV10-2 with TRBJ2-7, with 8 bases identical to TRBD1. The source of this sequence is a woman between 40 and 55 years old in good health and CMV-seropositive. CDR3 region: CASKSRTGTYEQYF. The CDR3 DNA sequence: TGCGCCAGCAAATCCCGGACAGGGACCTACGAGCAGTACTTC.